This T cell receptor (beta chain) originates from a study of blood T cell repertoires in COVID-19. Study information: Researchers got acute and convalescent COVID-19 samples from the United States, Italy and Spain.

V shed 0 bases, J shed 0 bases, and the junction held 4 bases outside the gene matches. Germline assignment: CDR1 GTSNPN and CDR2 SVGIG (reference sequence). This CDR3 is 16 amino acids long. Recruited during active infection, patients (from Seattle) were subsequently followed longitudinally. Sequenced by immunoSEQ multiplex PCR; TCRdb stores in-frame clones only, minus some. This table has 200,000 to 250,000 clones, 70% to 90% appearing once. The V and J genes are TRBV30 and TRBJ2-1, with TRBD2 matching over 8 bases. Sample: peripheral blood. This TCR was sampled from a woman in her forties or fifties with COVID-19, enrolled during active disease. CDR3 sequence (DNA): TGTGCCTGGAGTGTGTGGCGGGGGGCCTCCTACAATGAGCAGTTCTTC. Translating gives CAWSVWRGASYNEQFF.